This entry features one TCR beta chain sequence. Self-reported history from a screening survey and questionnaire set each donor's cohort. Shortly before study entry, within 2 weeks, exposed participants had met a COVID-19 case. This entry is derived from a study of blood T cell repertoires in COVID-19. Across the study: In each case, the material was cDNA or gDNA derived from T cells, B-cell-depleted T cells, or PBMCs.

Per the study methods: Amplification of reference gene primers was used by the study to estimate nucleated cell counts. Assay: immunoSEQ multiplex PCR; the TCRdb copy retains only in-frame clones and omits some. V and J calls and clone size are copied from that table; D and trimming were computed from the DNA. This table has roughly 250,000 clones, approximately 90% appearing once. The CDR3 spans 14 residues. CDR1 and CDR2 (germline): SGHDN, FVKESK. V was pared by 1 base and J by 6 bases, with 12 bases between. The rearrangement uses TRBV14 and TRBJ1-2; no definite D call. This clonotype originated in a middle-aged man who had been exposed to COVID-19. The specimen sequenced was PBMCs or T cells enriched from blood (not recorded which). The CDR3 DNA reads as TGTGCCAGCAGCCAAGGGCGAGGGTTGGATGGCTACACCTTC. Its protein is CASSQGRGLDGYTF.